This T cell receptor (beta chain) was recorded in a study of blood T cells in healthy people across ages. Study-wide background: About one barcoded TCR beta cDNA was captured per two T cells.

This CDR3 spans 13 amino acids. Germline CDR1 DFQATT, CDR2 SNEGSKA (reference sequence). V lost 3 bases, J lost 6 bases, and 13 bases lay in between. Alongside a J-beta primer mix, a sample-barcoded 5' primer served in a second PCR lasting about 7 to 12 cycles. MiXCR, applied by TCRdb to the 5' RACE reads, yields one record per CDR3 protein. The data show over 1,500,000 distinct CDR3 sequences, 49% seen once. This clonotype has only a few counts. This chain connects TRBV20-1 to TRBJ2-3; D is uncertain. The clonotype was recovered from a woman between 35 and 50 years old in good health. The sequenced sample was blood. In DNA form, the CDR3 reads TGCAGTGCTAGGGTGTCCGCCGTGGATACGCAGTATTTT. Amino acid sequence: CSARVSAVDTQYF.